Listed below are T cell receptor beta chains from one sample, sequenced in a study of EBV T-cell therapy then PD-1 blockade in nasopharyngeal carcinoma. No antigen has been identified for these receptors. Assay used: immunoSEQ multiplex PCR; TCRdb lists only in-frame clones, some missing. The profile shows roughly 20,000 clones, 84% of them singletons. Sequenced material: CD8+ T cells from blood, taken at roughly day 34 from a patient whose treatment included autologous EBV-specific T cells and nivolumab. The receptors were gathered from a man between 40 and 49 years old with nasopharyngeal carcinoma. Each CDR3 is given with its conserved first and last residue. The order of the fields is V gene, J gene, D gene, clone size, CDR3 protein, CDR3 DNA. The D gene is left open where the match is weak. For some rows the clone size is stated as once, few or many, or as a class when expanded; others skip it.

>TRBV28|TRBJ2-7|.|.
CASTAHRDGSYEQYF
TGTGCCAGCACTGCGCACCGGGACGGCTCCTACGAGCAGTACTTC
>TRBV7-9|TRBJ1-2|.|once
CASSSGLYGYTF
TGTGCCAGCAGCTCGGGGTTGTATGGCTACACCTTC
>TRBV19|TRBJ2-1|.|.
CASSTYSYGRDNEQFF
TGTGCCAGTAGCACCTACAGCTACGGACGGGACAATGAGCAGTTCTTC
>TRBV13|TRBJ2-3|TRBD2|once
CASSQGTSGGTDTQYF
TGTGCCAGCAGCCAAGGGACTAGCGGGGGCACAGATACGCAGTATTTT
>TRBV5-8|TRBJ1-6|TRBD1|once
CASSLRGQGFRPLHF
TGTGCCAGCAGCTTGAGGGGACAGGGGTTTCGACCCCTCCACTTT
>TRBV27|TRBJ2-7|TRBD1|.
CASSLSGGTATYEQYF
TGTGCCAGCAGTTTATCTGGTGGGACAGCTACCTACGAGCAGTACTTC
>TRBV6-1|TRBJ2-5|TRBD1|.
CASSEVAGGQETQYF
TGTGCCAGCAGTGAGGTAGCAGGGGGCCAAGAGACCCAGTACTTC
>TRBV24-1|TRBJ2-1|TRBD1|once
CATSDLIGGVGNEQFF
TGTGCCACCAGTGATTTGATAGGGGGCGTCGGCAATGAGCAGTTCTTC
>TRBV5-1|TRBJ2-1|TRBD1|.
CASSFDPGQGVQEQFF
TGCGCCAGCAGCTTTGACCCGGGACAGGGGGTTCAAGAGCAGTTCTTC
>TRBV27|TRBJ2-7|.|once
CASSLGRGDYEQYF
TGTGCCAGCAGTTTAGGTAGGGGCGACTACGAGCAGTACTTC
>TRBV12-3/TRBV12-4|TRBJ2-1|TRBD2|.
CASSLRGAHEQFF
TGTGCCAGCAGTTTGCGGGGGGCGCATGAGCAGTTCTTC
>TRBV5-5|TRBJ1-1|.|.
CASSLLYTEAFF
TGTGCCAGCAGCTTGTTGTACACTGAAGCTTTCTTT
>TRBV19|TRBJ1-5|.|.
CASTTYGGSNQPQHF
TGTGCCAGTACTACTTACGGGGGGAGCAATCAGCCCCAGCATTTT
>TRBV7-6|TRBJ2-3|TRBD2|few
CASSSLAGGTDTQYF
TGTGCCAGCAGCTCCTTAGCGGGGGGCACAGATACGCAGTATTTT
>TRBV7-9|TRBJ1-3|TRBD1|.
CASRIQGSSGNTIYF
TGTGCCAGCAGAATACAGGGGAGCTCTGGAAACACCATATATTTT
>TRBV29-1|TRBJ2-7|.|.
CSVEGASYEQYF
TGCAGCGTTGAAGGAGCTTCATACGAGCAGTACTTC
>TRBV6-2/TRBV6-3|TRBJ2-2|.|.
CASSYSSPTGELFF
TGTGCCAGCAGTTACTCCAGCCCAACCGGGGAGCTGTTTTTT
>TRBV3-1/TRBV3-2|TRBJ2-7|TRBD1|.
CASSLVSGRTGNYEQYF
TGTGCCAGCAGCCTGGTTTCGGGAAGGACAGGGAACTACGAGCAGTACTTC
>TRBV29-1|TRBJ1-2|TRBD1|.
CSVGIGAQGEGYTF
TGCAGCGTTGGCATCGGGGCTCAGGGGGAAGGCTACACCTTC
>TRBV6-4|TRBJ2-3|.|.
CASSDGSGSTDTQYF
TGTGCCAGCAGTGACGGGTCGGGGAGCACAGATACGCAGTATTTT
>TRBV5-8|TRBJ2-2|TRBD1|few
CASSYQGAGELFF
TGTGCCAGCAGCTACCAGGGGGCCGGGGAGCTGTTTTTT
>TRBV19|TRBJ1-5|TRBD1|.
CAVDRGRARNQPQHF
TGTGCCGTAGACAGGGGGCGCGCCAGAAATCAGCCCCAGCATTTT
>TRBV4-3|TRBJ1-1|TRBD1|.
CASSPGFQDRDEAFF
TGCGCCAGCAGCCCGGGGTTCCAGGACAGGGATGAAGCTTTCTTT
>TRBV5-1|TRBJ2-5|TRBD2|.
CATSTSGGPQETQYF
TGCGCCACCTCGACTAGCGGGGGGCCCCAAGAGACCCAGTACTTC
>TRBV7-6|TRBJ2-7|TRBD1|.
CASSLVGQGIYEQYF
TGTGCCAGCAGCTTGGTGGGACAGGGGATTTACGAGCAGTACTTC
>TRBV7-9|TRBJ1-2|.|.
CASSSTDRANYGYTF
TGTGCCAGCAGCTCCACGGACAGAGCAAACTATGGCTACACCTTC
>TRBV24-1|TRBJ2-1|.|medium-sized
CATSDLDRSYNEQFF
TGTGCCACCAGTGATCTCGACAGGAGTTACAATGAGCAGTTCTTC
>TRBV20-1|TRBJ2-1|.|once
CRTNEQFF
TGCAGGACCAATGAGCAGTTCTTC
>TRBV6-5|TRBJ2-1|.|.
CASSYRQQGSYNEQFF
TGTGCCAGCAGTTACCGCCAACAGGGATCCTACAATGAGCAGTTCTTC
>TRBV10-2|TRBJ2-5|.|once
CASSKTGPFGETQYF
TGCGCCAGCAGTAAAACAGGGCCCTTTGGGGAGACCCAGTACTTC
>TRBV9|TRBJ1-1|.|.
CASSPRGSTEAFF
TGTGCCAGCAGCCCCCGGGGGTCCACTGAAGCTTTCTTT
>TRBV7-6|TRBJ2-5|.|.
CASSHPDPNWETQYF
TGTGCCAGCAGCCACCCTGACCCGAACTGGGAGACCCAGTACTTC
>TRBV27|TRBJ2-7|.|.
CASSLDGGYEQYF
TGTGCCAGCAGTTTAGATGGAGGCTACGAGCAGTACTTC
>TRBV15|TRBJ1-6|TRBD1|few
CATSKTGENSPLHF
TGTGCCACCAGTAAAACAGGGGAAAATTCACCCCTCCACTTT
>TRBV9|TRBJ2-2|TRBD2|.
CASSVYTREDTGELFF
TGTGCCAGCAGCGTATACACCCGGGAGGACACCGGGGAGCTGTTTTTT
>TRBV7-9|TRBJ2-2|.|.
CASPNPPGPNSGELFF
TGTGCCAGCCCAAACCCCCCGGGCCCGAACAGTGGGGAGCTGTTTTTT
>TRBV6-4|TRBJ1-4|.|.
CASSEEGDGEKLFF
TGTGCCAGCAGTGAAGAGGGGGATGGTGAAAAACTGTTTTTT
>TRBV9|TRBJ2-5|.|.
CASSGLPGPGRETQYF
TGTGCCAGCAGCGGCCTTCCGGGCCCCGGGCGAGAGACCCAGTACTTC
>TRBV7-9|TRBJ1-2|.|few
CASSSDRTVYGYTF
TGTGCCAGCAGCTCCGATCGGACTGTATATGGCTACACCTTC